The 20 T cell receptor beta chains reported below all come from one sample, sequenced in a study of T cell responses to AZD1222 COVID-19 vaccine. Produced via immunoSEQ multiplex PCR; TCRdb's table is partial and in-frame only. This sample has 150,000 to 200,000 clones; under 95% occur once, and the top ten carry 5.1%. The sample here was peripheral blood, taken 28 days after the second AZD1222 dose. The receptors come from an adult who received the AZD1222 COVID-19 vaccine.

This clone came up a few times. The CDR3 sequence is CASSDWNRGLNTEAFF. The DNA of the CDR3 is TGTGCCAGCAGTGATTGGAACAGGGGCTTGAACACTGAAGCTTTCTTT. This rearrangement joins TRBV6-1 to TRBJ1-1; TRBD1 matches 7 bases. The CDR3 length is 16 residues. After removal of 3 bases from V and 0 bases from J, the junction contained 7 bases not matched to a gene. Germline assignment: CDR1 MNHNS and CDR2 SASEGT.

The rearrangement uses TRBV7-7 and TRBJ2-1; 9 positions agree with TRBD2. The CDR3 contains 16 residues. Germline CDR1 is SSHAT and CDR2 is FNYEAQ (reference sequence). The ends lost 6 bases at V and 6 bases at J; junction bases unmatched: 12. CDR3 protein: CASRRYSGSISNEQFF. The DNA of the CDR3 is TGTGCCAGCAGACGGTATAGCGGGAGTATAAGCAATGAGCAGTTCTTC. Based on the CDR3 plus reference TRBV7-7 and TRBJ2-1, the full variable domain is GAGVSQSPRYKVTKRGQDVTLRCDPISSHATLYWYQQALGQGPEFLTYFNYEAQPDKSGLPSDRFSAERPEGSISTLTIQRTEQRDSAMYRCASRRYSGSISNEQFFGPGTRLTVL.

The rearrangement links TRBV12-3 or TRBV12-4 to TRBJ2-5, with D unresolved. V lost 0 bases, J lost 0 bases, and 2 bases lay in between. The CDR3 has 13 residues. The CDR3 sequence: CASSLAYQETQYF. The CDR3 DNA reads TGTGCCAGCAGTTTAGCTTACCAAGAGACCCAGTACTTC.

CDR3 sequence reads: CASGTFYYEQYF. The CDR3 nucleotides are TGTGCCAGCGGGACATTCTACTACGAGCAGTACTTC. The V call is TRBV6-5, the J call TRBJ2-7, with D possibly being TRBD1 (6 bases). V was pared by 8 bases and J by 3 bases, with 11 bases between. The germline V gene has CDR1 MNHEY and CDR2 SVGAGI. The CDR3 consists of 12 residues.

The chain employs TRBV2 and TRBJ1-1; D not certain. This CDR3 spans 14 amino acids. Germline V gives CDR1 SNHLY, CDR2 FYNNEI. Between the trimmed V and J ends, which lost 3 bases and 3 bases, there was a span of 11 bases. CDR3 sequence: CASSDPDGYTEAFF. For the CDR3, the DNA is TGTGCCAGCAGTGATCCGGACGGCTACACTGAAGCTTTCTTT. Full variable domain (remainder filled in from reference TRBV2 and TRBJ1-1): EPEVTQTPSHQVTQMGQEVILRCVPISNHLYFYWYRQILGQKVEFLVSFYNNEISEKSEIFDDQFSVERPDGSNFTLKIRSTKLEDSAMYFCASSDPDGYTEAFFGQGTRLTVV.

The genes are TRBV28 and TRBJ2-7; TRBD1 agrees at 9 bases. V dropped 9 bases and J dropped 5; count of bases not matched to a gene: 11. CDR3 length: 14 amino acids. Germline V CDR1 and CDR2: MDHEN, SYDVKM. The chain's CDR3 is CASIPGTGLNEQYF. In nucleotides, the CDR3 is TGTGCCAGTATACCAGGGACAGGGTTAAACGAGCAGTACTTC.

V and J are TRBV7-3 and TRBJ2-1, with TRBD1 matching 9 bases. The germline V gene has CDR1 SGHTA and CDR2 FQGTGA. The CDR3 loop spans 19 amino acids. J lost 0 bases, V lost 4 bases, and 13 bases had no gene match. The CDR3 loop is CASSSNTETGGSSYNEQFF. The CDR3 region has the DNA TGTGCCAGCAGCTCTAACACGGAGACAGGGGGGAGCTCCTACAATGAGCAGTTCTTC.

The chain employs TRBV6-1 and TRBJ1-1; D ambiguous. The CDR3 runs to 14 residues. CDR1 and CDR2 (germline): MNHNS, SASEGT. Trimming removed 1 base at V and 8 bases at J, with 14 bases between. The CDR3 loop reads CASSEGPGATEAFF. CDR3 DNA: TGTGCCAGCAGTGAAGGACCGGGAGCCACCGAAGCTTTCTTT.

The V gene is TRBV24-1, the J gene TRBJ1-1; D is uncertain. The CDR3 contains 12 residues. Germline assignment: CDR1 KGHDR and CDR2 SFDVKD. Trimming took 4 bases from V and 7 from J, leaving 9 bases between them. The CDR3 region is CATSEQYGEAFF. The DNA for the CDR3 is TGTGCCACCAGTGAGCAATACGGTGAAGCTTTCTTT.

This clone showed up just once. The genes are TRBV6-1 and TRBJ2-3; D may match TRBD1 or TRBD2 (5 bases each). CDR3 length: 14 amino acids. Germline values: CDR1 MNHNS, CDR2 SASEGT. Trimming pared 6 bases from V and 0 bases from J, leaving 10 bases between. The CDR3 region has the DNA TGTGCCAGCAGATTGTGGGACAGCACAGATACGCAGTATTTT. It encodes CASRLWDSTDTQYF.

This chain links TRBV7-3 with TRBJ2-2; a weak D match, TRBD2 (5 bases). This CDR3 comprises 15 residues. Germline CDR1 reads SGHTA; CDR2 reads FQGTGA. The V end lost 5 bases, the J end lost 7 bases, and 17 bases lay between the germline ends. CDR3 protein: CASSPTGIEGGELFF. The CDR3 DNA reads TGTGCCAGCAGCCCAACGGGGATAGAGGGCGGGGAGCTGTTTTTT.

The chain couples TRBV7-9 to TRBJ1-1, with D possibly TRBD1 on 5 matching bases. The CDR3 is 15 residues long. Per germline, CDR1 SEHNR and CDR2 FQNEAQ (reference sequence). With 6 bases removed from V and 0 bases from J, the gap between germline ends came to 14 bases. CDR3 sequence: CASRASGGMNTEAFF. DNA of the CDR3: TGTGCCAGCAGAGCCTCTGGGGGTATGAACACTGAAGCTTTCTTT.

The chain is built from TRBV7-9 and TRBJ2-7, with a tentative D call TRBD1 (5 bases). The germline V gene has CDR1 SEHNR and CDR2 FQNEAQ (reference sequence). The CDR3 is 13 residues long. Trimming took 3 bases from V and 6 from J, leaving 12 bases between them. The CDR3 is CASSFQQATEQYF. CDR3 in DNA: TGTGCCAGCAGCTTCCAACAGGCGACCGAGCAGTACTTC.

This clone was detected only a few times. The chain links TRBV28 to TRBJ1-5, with D perhaps TRBD1 (6 bases). Trimming removed 5 bases from V and 7 bases from J, with 15 bases in between. Per the germline V gene, CDR1 is MDHEN and CDR2 is SYDVKM. The CDR3 runs 14 residues. The CDR3 spells CASSEGGRGQPQHF. CDR3 nucleotide sequence: TGTGCCAGCAGTGAGGGAGGCAGGGGACAGCCCCAGCATTTT.

This clone has only one observation. Here the CDR3 DNA reads TGTGCCAGCAGTCCTGGGACAGGGGCTTCCTATAATTCACCCCTCCACTTT. Its protein is CASSPGTGASYNSPLHF. The rearrangement joins TRBV27 to TRBJ1-6; 10 nucleotides line up with TRBD1. Trimming cost V 5 bases and J 1 base; bases outside gene matches: 5. The CDR3 is 17 amino acids. CDR1 is MNHEY, CDR2 SMNVEV, per germline (reference sequence).

The rearrangement joins TRBV19 to TRBJ1-4, with D maybe TRBD1 (5 bases). The CDR3 extends over 14 amino acids. Germline CDR1 reads LNHDA; CDR2 reads SQIVND (reference sequence). V shed 4 bases and J shed 10 bases, with 16 bases lying between them. The CDR3 loop reads CASSKNRGMGKLFF. CDR3 in DNA: TGTGCCAGTAGTAAGAATCGGGGGATGGGAAAACTGTTTTTT.

CDR3 bases: TGTGCCACCAGGGGGACTGAGGGCTGGGATGAGCAGTTCTTC. Protein sequence: CATRGTEGWDEQFF. The V and J genes are TRBV10-3 and TRBJ2-1, with TRBD1 as a possible D gene (7 bases). Trimming stripped 10 bases from V and 8 bases from J, with 21 bases between. Germline CDR1 ENHRY, CDR2 SYGVKD. The CDR3 sequence is 14 residues long.

The chain joins TRBV3-1 (or the pseudogene TRBV3-2) to TRBJ1-1, with a possible D match to TRBD1 (5 bases). This CDR3 region has 14 residues. Trimming removed 4 bases from V and 10 bases from J, with 19 bases in between. Germline CDR1 is LGHDT and CDR2 is YNNKEL (reference sequence). This CDR3 is CASSRYTGGAGAFF. DNA for the CDR3: TGTGCCAGCAGCCGATACACAGGAGGAGCCGGAGCTTTCTTT.

J is TRBJ1-5 and V is TRBV28; TRBD1 is a possible D gene (6 bases). V dropped 4 bases and J dropped 2 bases, with 18 bases sitting between them. Germline values: CDR1 MDHEN, CDR2 SYDVKM. CDR3 length equals 17 residues. The CDR3 is CASSSGGGPTGNQPQHF. CDR3 DNA: TGTGCCAGCAGTTCGGGAGGGGGGCCGACTGGCAATCAGCCCCAGCATTTT.

The gene calls are TRBV3-1 (or the pseudogene TRBV3-2) and TRBJ2-7, with 7 bases that match TRBD2. The CDR3 sequence is 14 residues long. In germline, CDR1 is LGHDT, CDR2 YNNKEL (reference sequence). With V trimmed by 4 bases and J by 3 bases, 6 bases remained unmatched. CDR3 bases: TGTGCCAGCAGCCCCTCTAGCGGATACTACGAGCAGTACTTC. This codes for CASSPSSGYYEQYF.